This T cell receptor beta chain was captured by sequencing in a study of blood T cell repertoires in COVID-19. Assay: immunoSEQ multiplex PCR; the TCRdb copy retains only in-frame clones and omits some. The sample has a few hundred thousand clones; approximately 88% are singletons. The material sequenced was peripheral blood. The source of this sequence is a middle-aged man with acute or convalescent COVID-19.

The CDR3 region has the DNA TGTGCCAGTACCTCGACAGGGTACGGTGGAAACACCATATATTTT. This codes for CASTSTGYGGNTIYF. The rearrangement links TRBV19 to TRBJ1-3; 7 nucleotides agree with TRBD1. CDR3 length: 15 residues. V trimming: 7 bases; J trimming: 3 bases; junction bases outside the gene matches: 9. The V gene's germline CDR1 is LNHDA and CDR2 SQIVND (reference sequence).